The following is a TCR beta chain sequence with its context. What it recognizes is unknown. The CDR3 totals 14 residues. V was trimmed by 4 bases and J by 2 bases, leaving 9 bases between them. Germline assignment: CDR1 LNHDA and CDR2 SQIVND (reference sequence). These data come from a study of shared clonotypes between healthy human individuals. Study overall: The study enrolled a couple of women and a few men aged 18 to 49. Points from the study as a whole: The sharing of 4.5% to 5.5% of naive CD4 clonotypes was seen across several donors.

At deep level, the assay was performed. Only in-frame clones appear in the TCRdb table, and some are missing; sequencing was by immunoSEQ multiplex PCR. The sample contains 740,000 or so clones, around 73% of which appear only once. The sequence was collected from a woman aged 25-40 years in good health. Material for sequencing was memory CD4+ T cells sorted from blood. Subset here: CD45RA-negative fraction. The chain uses TRBV19 and TRBJ1-5; D ambiguous. Here the CDR3 reads CASSRQAGNQPQHF. The CDR3, as DNA: TGTGCCAGTAGTAGGCAGGCGGGCAATCAGCCCCAGCATTTT.